This T cell receptor (beta chain) comes out of a study of T-cell memory formation after mild COVID-19. The overall study: The TCR clusters were mostly specific to one donor.

As for this clonotype: Its target is not known.

Looked up from germline, CDR1 is SGHTA and CDR2 is FQGTGA. This CDR3 region has 14 residues. Trimming took off 2 bases at V and 0 bases at J, with 4 bases between the two ends. A 5'RACE reaction primed in the constant segment made cDNA libraries of TCR alpha and TCR beta, and these carried sample barcodes and UMIs. Each CDR3 protein gets one entry after TCRdb re-called the 5' RACE reads with MiXCR. This table holds around 130,000 distinct CDR3 sequences, 14% to 15% found once. The study, taken as a whole, reports: CM and EM subsets held most contracting CD4+ clones; EMRA held CD8+ ones. Clonal second-wave expansions that peaked on day 37 had unconfirmed SARS-CoV-2 specificity.

The sequence was obtained from an adult woman who had mild COVID-19 (a few samples of this study predate the infection). Cell type and time point are not known. Sequencing input: PBMCs or a T cell subset sorted from them (not recorded which). The chain links TRBV7-3 to TRBJ2-2; D is uncertain. DNA for the CDR3: TGTGCCAGCAGCTTATATACGAACACCGGGGAGCTGTTTTTT. The encoded protein is CASSLYTNTGELFF. The full variable domain, completed using reference TRBV7-3 and TRBJ2-2, is GAGVSQTPSNKVTEKGKYVELRCDPISGHTALYWYRQSLGQGPEFLIYFQGTGAADDSGLPNDRFFAVRPEGSVSTLKIQRTERGDSAVYLCASSLYTNTGELFFGEGSRLTVL.